This T cell receptor beta chain was sequenced during a study of blood T cell repertoires in COVID-19 (dated by TCRdb to between 2020 and 2021). Looking at the study overall: Samples from collaborators originated in the United States, Italy and Spain and spanned both the acute and convalescent phases of COVID-19. The samples were drawn from the first 160 participants of the ongoing ImmuneRACE study and from 1,254 subjects provided by 6 global collaborators. Where available, HLA class I and class II types were taken from metadata supplied by the sample provider and were not determined by assay-based typing. The material from the prospective study consisted of cDNA or gDNA derived from T cells, B-cell-depleted T cells, or PBMCs. A freely available public database, intended as a resource for researchers studying the immune response to SARS-CoV-2, is where the repertoires were released. The sample metadata nearly always contained a de-identified subject ID, COVID-19 status, age in years and sex. The dataset comprised deeply sampled blood TCRbeta repertoires from subjects exposed to, actively infected with, or recovered from COVID-19.

The paper as a whole reports these results and caveats: The amount of clinical and demographic metadata varied by source and participant and was provided uncurated.

Taken from cysteine to phenylalanine, the CDR3 has 13 residues. Only the CDR3 DNA is retained, 39 bases long and in frame from the first base. V drops 1 base and J drops 12 bases, leaving 10 bases in between. CDR1 is given as MNHEY and CDR2 as SVGAGI, both from the germline V gene. TCRbeta CDR3 regions were amplified from genomic DNA by means of the immunoSEQ Assay, a bias-controlled multiplex PCR. Regarding the original processing steps: The number of nucleated cells in each sample was estimated from the amplification of reference gene primers within the assay. To quantify the absolute abundance of each unique TCRbeta CDR3 rearrangement, sequence reads were collapsed and filtered. For each sample, productive Simpson clonality was calculated as the square root of Simpson's diversity index over productive rearrangements. TCRdb took over this immuneACCESS table, retaining in-frame rearrangements with V and J assigned. Such tables are incomplete; in checked studies, under half of the missing clones stem from an unresolved V gene, and the remainder is unexplained. V, J and clone size derive from that table, while D and trimming were established from the DNA sequence. This sample lists 80,000 to 130,000 clones; about nine tenths were detected once. In total, the top ten clones hold under 7.5% of the sample.

Worth noting for this clone: The specificity of this receptor is unknown. One base away there is no much larger clone; base qualities are not given.

Whole blood was collected in K2EDTA tubes by collaborating institutions according to the institutions' own protocols. For TCRbeta analysis, collaborators shipped samples in one of three forms: frozen whole blood, isolated PBMCs, or DNA extracted from either of those sample types. The sequence derives from a man in his sixties or seventies with acute or convalescent COVID-19. The chain is made from TRBV6-5 and TRBJ1-6; the D gene is unclear. The sequenced sample was peripheral blood. The base sequence is TGTGCCAGCAGTTACTTTAGTTACTTACCCCTCCACTTT. This is translated as CASSYFSYLPLHF.